This is a list of T cell receptor beta chains from one sample in a study of PD-1 blockade in classical Hodgkin lymphoma. Produced via immunoSEQ multiplex PCR; TCRdb's table is partial and in-frame only. The table has tens of thousands of clones, over 75% seen once. Here the sequenced sample was peripheral blood mononuclear cells (PBMCs), taken before the fourth cycle of nivolumab. The receptors shown here come from a human donor with classical Hodgkin lymphoma. CDR3s include the opening cysteine and the closing phenylalanine or tryptophan. A D gene is named only where the DNA matches it firmly. Clone size appears in some rows only: once, few, many, or a class for an expanded clone.

v_call,j_call,d_call,cdr3_length,clone_size,cdr3_nt,cdr3_aa
TRBV30,TRBJ2-7,-,14,once,TGTGCCTGGGGTCCGGGACACATTACCTACGAGCAGTACTTC,CAWGPGHITYEQYF
TRBV10-3,TRBJ2-1,-,17,-,TGTGCCATCAGTGAATCGCTAGCATCCAACTCCTACAATGAGCAGTTCTTC,CAISESLASNSYNEQFF
TRBV6-5,TRBJ1-5,TRBD1,16,-,TGTGCCAGCAGTTACTCGGGGGTGACAGGGGATCAGCCCCAGCATTTT,CASSYSGVTGDQPQHF
TRBV30,TRBJ1-2,-,15,-,TGTGCCTGGAGTGTCGCACGGGGGGAGAACTATGGCTACACCTTC,CAWSVARGENYGYTF
TRBV4-2,TRBJ2-1,-,16,once,TGTGCCAGCAGCCAAGGGGACCAAGGGAGCTACAATGAGCAGTTCTTC,CASSQGDQGSYNEQFF
TRBV14,TRBJ2-3,-,15,-,TGTGCCAGCAGCCAAGGGAGGAGCTCCCTGGATACGCAGTATTTT,CASSQGRSSLDTQYF
TRBV29-1,TRBJ2-5,-,12,-,TGCAGCGCGCTGGGGGGCGGGGAGACCCAGTACTTC,CSALGGGETQYF
TRBV18,TRBJ1-1,-,13,-,TGTGCCAGCTCGCAAGCCGCGAACACTGAAGCTTTCTTT,CASSQAANTEAFF
TRBV30,TRBJ1-2,-,12,-,TGTGCCTGGAGTAGGGGTTCCTATGGCTACACCTTC,CAWSRGSYGYTF
TRBV30,TRBJ1-6,-,13,-,TGTGCCTGGAGCGAGTCCTATAATTCACCCCTCCACTTT,CAWSESYNSPLHF
TRBV6-1,TRBJ1-5,-,14,-,TGTGCCAGCAGTCTGGAGTATAGCAATCAGCCCCAGCATTTT,CASSLEYSNQPQHF
TRBV5-8,TRBJ1-5,-,11,-,TGTGCCAGCAGCTTGGCCCAGCCCCAGCATTTT,CASSLAQPQHF
TRBV9,TRBJ1-5,-,21,-,TGTGCCAGCAGTCGCCGTGTTCCCGGGGGGGTTATAGTGATGAGCAATCAGCCCCAGCATTTT,CASSRRVPGGVIVMSNQPQHF
TRBV5-6,TRBJ1-5,-,13,-,TGTGCCAGCAGCTTGGGGGGGGGTCAGCCCCAGCATTTT,CASSLGGGQPQHF
TRBV2,TRBJ2-7,-,16,-,TGTGCCAGCAGCGTCGGGCAGATAATACCGGCCTACGAGCAGTACTTC,CASSVGQIIPAYEQYF
TRBV4-3,TRBJ2-6,TRBD2,17,-,TGCGCCAGCAGTCTTACTAGCGGGGCCTCTGGGGCCAACGTCCTGACTTTC,CASSLTSGASGANVLTF
TRBV7-8,TRBJ1-1,-,16,-,TGTGCCAGCAGCTTATTCGGGTGGGGGAAGAACACTGAAGCTTTCTTT,CASSLFGWGKNTEAFF
TRBV10-3,TRBJ1-1,-,12,-,TGTGCCATCAGTGGGTGGAACACTGAAGCTTTCTTT,CAISGWNTEAFF
TRBV6-5,TRBJ2-7,-,13,-,TGTGCCAGCAGTTACTCAGCCTCCTACGAGCAGTACTTC,CASSYSASYEQYF
TRBV5-6,TRBJ2-7,-,14,-,TGTGCCAGCAGCTTAAGCACCACTGGGGGCGAGCAGTACTTC,CASSLSTTGGEQYF
TRBV19,TRBJ2-3,TRBD2,15,once,TGTGCCAGTAGTATGGGCGGGGGACGCACAGATACGCAGTATTTT,CASSMGGGRTDTQYF
TRBV5-1,TRBJ2-7,-,16,-,TGCGCCAGCAGCGTTCACGGGGGTCAATCGGTCTACGAGCAGTACTTC,CASSVHGGQSVYEQYF
TRBV27,TRBJ2-7,TRBD1,15,once,TGTGCCAGCAGCCTCAAAGGACAGGTTCTGGGGGAGCAGTACTTC,CASSLKGQVLGEQYF
TRBV7-9,TRBJ2-1,-,15,-,TGTGCCAGCAGTCCTACCCCAGGGGTCTACAATGAGCAGTTCTTC,CASSPTPGVYNEQFF
TRBV11-3,TRBJ1-6,-,14,-,TGTGCCAGCAGCTACAGCTCCTATAATTCACCCCTCCACTTT,CASSYSSYNSPLHF
TRBV4-1,TRBJ2-3,TRBD1,18,few,TGCGCCAGCAGCCCGGCCCACGCGACAGGGCTCCGCACAGATACGCAGTATTTT,CASSPAHATGLRTDTQYF
TRBV19,TRBJ1-2,-,16,-,TGTGCCAGTAGTATTGCACCCGGAACGGCGAGGCAGGGCTACACCTTC,CASSIAPGTARQGYTF
TRBV30,TRBJ1-3,-,12,-,TGTGCCTGGAGTACACAGGGAAACACCATATATTTT,CAWSTQGNTIYF
TRBV6-4,TRBJ2-1,TRBD2,16,-,TGTGCCAGCAGTGACTCGGAGCGGGGGGGAGACCCGTACCAGTTCTTC,CASSDSERGGDPYQFF
TRBV27,TRBJ2-4,TRBD1,17,-,TGTGCCAGCAGAAAGATAACAGGGGCCCTAGCCAAAAACATTCAGTACTTC,CASRKITGALAKNIQYF
TRBV18,TRBJ1-1,TRBD1,16,-,TGTGCCAGCTCACCAGAAGGGATTGGGACAGGGAATCAAGCTTTCTTT,CASSPEGIGTGNQAFF
TRBV7-2,TRBJ2-3,-,16,-,TGTGCCAGCAGCACCCCGATAGGGTTTAGCACAGATACGCAGTATTTT,CASSTPIGFSTDTQYF
TRBV11-2,TRBJ2-3,-,14,-,TGTGCCAGCAGCCCAGATTTCCGCACAGATACGCAGTATTTT,CASSPDFRTDTQYF
TRBV5-1,TRBJ2-7,TRBD2,14,-,TGCGCCAGCAGCGGATCCGGGACTAGCTACGAGCAGTACTTC,CASSGSGTSYEQYF
TRBV11-2,TRBJ2-3,TRBD2,13,-,TGTGCCAGCGGTCGGACTAGCGTGGATACGCAGTATTTT,CASGRTSVDTQYF
TRBV7-3,TRBJ2-3,TRBD2,15,-,TGTGCCAGCAGCCCAGAACTAGCGGGGGGGCGTACGCAGTATTTT,CASSPELAGGRTQYF
TRBV5-4,TRBJ2-1,-,13,-,TGTGCCAGCAGGGGCGGGACCTACAATGAGCAGTTCTTC,CASRGGTYNEQFF
TRBV18,TRBJ2-5,-,15,once,TGTGCCAGCTCCAGTAATCAGGGGACCCAAGAGACCCAGTACTTC,CASSSNQGTQETQYF
TRBV6-1,TRBJ1-2,TRBD1,12,-,TGTGCCAGCGGAGACAGGGGCTATGGCTACACCTTC,CASGDRGYGYTF
TRBV6-6,TRBJ1-6,-,15,-,TGTGCCAGCAGTTACTCGCCAGGGGCCATTTCACCCCTCCACTTT,CASSYSPGAISPLHF